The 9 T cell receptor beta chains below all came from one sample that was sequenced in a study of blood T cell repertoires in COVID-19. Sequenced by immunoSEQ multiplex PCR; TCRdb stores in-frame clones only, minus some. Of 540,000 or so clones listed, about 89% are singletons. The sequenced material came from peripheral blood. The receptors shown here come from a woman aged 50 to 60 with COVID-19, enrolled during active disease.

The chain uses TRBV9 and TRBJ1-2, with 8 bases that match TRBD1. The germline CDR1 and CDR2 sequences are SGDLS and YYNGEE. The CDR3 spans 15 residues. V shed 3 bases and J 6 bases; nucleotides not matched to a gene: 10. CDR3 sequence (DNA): TGTGCCAGCAGCGCCCAGGGGGCCACTGCTCATGGCTACACCTTC. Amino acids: CASSAQGATAHGYTF.

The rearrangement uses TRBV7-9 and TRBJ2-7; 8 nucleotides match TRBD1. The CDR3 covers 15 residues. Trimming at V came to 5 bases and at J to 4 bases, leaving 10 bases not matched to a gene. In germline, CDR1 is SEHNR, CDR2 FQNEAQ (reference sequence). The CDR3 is CASSGEGTGIYEQYF. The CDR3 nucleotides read TGTGCCAGCAGCGGTGAGGGGACAGGAATTTACGAGCAGTACTTC.

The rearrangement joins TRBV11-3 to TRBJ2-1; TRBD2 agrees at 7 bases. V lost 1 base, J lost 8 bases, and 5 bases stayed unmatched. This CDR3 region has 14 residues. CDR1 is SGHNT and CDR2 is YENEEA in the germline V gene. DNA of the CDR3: TGTGCCAGCAGCTTAGTGGGGGGGTCGGATGAGCAGTTCTTC. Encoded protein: CASSLVGGSDEQFF.

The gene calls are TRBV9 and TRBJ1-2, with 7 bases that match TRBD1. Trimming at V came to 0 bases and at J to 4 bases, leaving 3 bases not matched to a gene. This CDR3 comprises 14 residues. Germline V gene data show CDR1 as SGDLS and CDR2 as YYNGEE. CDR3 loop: CASSVEGAAYGYTF. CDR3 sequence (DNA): TGTGCCAGCAGCGTAGAGGGGGCGGCCTATGGCTACACCTTC.

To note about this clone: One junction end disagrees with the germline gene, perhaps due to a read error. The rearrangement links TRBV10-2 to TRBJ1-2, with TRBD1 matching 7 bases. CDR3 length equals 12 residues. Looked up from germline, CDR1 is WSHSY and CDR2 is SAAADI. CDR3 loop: CASRGDSDRYNF. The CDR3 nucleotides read TGCGCCAGCAGAGGGGACAGTGACAGGTACAACTTC.

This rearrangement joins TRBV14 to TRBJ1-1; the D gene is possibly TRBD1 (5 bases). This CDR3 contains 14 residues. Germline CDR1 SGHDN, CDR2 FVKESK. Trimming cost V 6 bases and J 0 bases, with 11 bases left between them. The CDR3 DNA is TGTGCCAGCAGTCCCAGGGCACTGAACACTGAAGCTTTCTTT. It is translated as CASSPRALNTEAFF.

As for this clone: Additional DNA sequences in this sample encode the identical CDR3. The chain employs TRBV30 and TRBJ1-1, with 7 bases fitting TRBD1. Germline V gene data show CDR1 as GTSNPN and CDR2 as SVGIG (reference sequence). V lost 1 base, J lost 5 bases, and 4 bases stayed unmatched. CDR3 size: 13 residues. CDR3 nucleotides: TGTGCCTGGAGTGCAGGGGGACGGACTGAAGCTTTCTTT. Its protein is CAWSAGGRTEAFF.

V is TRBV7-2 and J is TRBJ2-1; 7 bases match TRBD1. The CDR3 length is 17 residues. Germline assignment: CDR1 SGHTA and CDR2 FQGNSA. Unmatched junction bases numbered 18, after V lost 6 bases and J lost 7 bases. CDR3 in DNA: TGTGCCAGCAGTCTAACGTCGACAGGGATCGTAATTAATGAGCAGTTCTTC. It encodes CASSLTSTGIVINEQFF. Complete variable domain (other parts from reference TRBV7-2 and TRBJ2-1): GAGVSQSPSNKVTEKGKDVELRCDPISGHTALYWYRQSLGQGLEFLIYFQGNSAPDKSGLPSDRFSAERTGGSVSTLTIQRTQQEDSAVYLCASSLTSTGIVINEQFFGPGTRLTVL.

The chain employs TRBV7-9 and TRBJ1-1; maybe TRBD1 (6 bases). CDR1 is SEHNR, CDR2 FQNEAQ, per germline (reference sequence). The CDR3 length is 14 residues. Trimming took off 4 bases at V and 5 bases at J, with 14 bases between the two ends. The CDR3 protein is CASSSSGVPTEAFF. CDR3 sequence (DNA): TGTGCCAGCAGCTCCTCAGGGGTTCCTACTGAAGCTTTCTTT.